In its sample, the clone carrying this T cell receptor beta chain was seen a few times. Antigen: not known. Trimming took 3 bases from V and 7 from J, leaving 13 bases between them. The CDR3 loop spans 14 amino acids. Germline values: CDR1 LNHDA, CDR2 SQIVND (reference sequence). The PCR ran on 60 Vbeta and 13 Jbeta primers. TCRdb's table, derived via immunoSEQ multiplex PCR, lists solely in-frame clones and lacks some. This table has under 200,000 clones, less than 85% appearing once. This record belongs to a study of cytomegalovirus exposure and HLA in healthy donors. Regarding the study as a whole: It has been reported that TCR beta sequences accurately predicted the HLA-A and HLA-B alleles of most subjects. When the data were analyzed later, several of the most significant clusters appeared to be linked to common viral pathogens.

The sequenced sample was PBMCs. This rearrangement joins TRBV19 to TRBJ1-5; D perhaps matches TRBD1 (5 bases). The origin of this receptor is a man aged 35-49 years in good health and CMV-seronegative. The CDR3 region has the DNA TGTGCCAGTAGTATCCACGAGCAGGGCCAGCCCCAGCATTTT. Translating gives CASSIHEQGQPQHF.